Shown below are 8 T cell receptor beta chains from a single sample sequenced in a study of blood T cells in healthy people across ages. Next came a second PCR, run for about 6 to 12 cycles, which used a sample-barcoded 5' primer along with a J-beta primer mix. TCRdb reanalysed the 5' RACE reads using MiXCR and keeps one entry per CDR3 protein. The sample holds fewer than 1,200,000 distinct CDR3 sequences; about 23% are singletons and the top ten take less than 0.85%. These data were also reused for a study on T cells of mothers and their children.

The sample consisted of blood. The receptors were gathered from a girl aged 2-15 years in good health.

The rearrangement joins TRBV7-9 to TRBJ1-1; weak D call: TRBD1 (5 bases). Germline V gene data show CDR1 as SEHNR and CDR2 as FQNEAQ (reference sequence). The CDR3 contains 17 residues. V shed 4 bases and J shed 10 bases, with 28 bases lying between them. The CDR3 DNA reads TGTGCCAGCAGCTCCCGGCACGGGGGGTACCCTAATAGTCCAGCTTTCTTT. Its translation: CASSSRHGGYPNSPAFF.

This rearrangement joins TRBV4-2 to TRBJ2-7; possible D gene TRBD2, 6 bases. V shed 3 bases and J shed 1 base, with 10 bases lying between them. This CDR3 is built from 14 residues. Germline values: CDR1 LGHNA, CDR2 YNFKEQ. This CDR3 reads CASSHREPSYEQYF. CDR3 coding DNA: TGTGCCAGCAGCCACCGGGAGCCATCCTACGAGCAGTACTTC.

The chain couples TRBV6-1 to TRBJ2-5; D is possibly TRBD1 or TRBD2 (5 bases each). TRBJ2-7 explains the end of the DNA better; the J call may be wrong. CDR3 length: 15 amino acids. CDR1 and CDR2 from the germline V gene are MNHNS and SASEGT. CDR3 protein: CASSEVGTLSYEQYF. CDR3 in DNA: TGTGCCAGCAGTGAAGTGGGGACGCTCTCCTACGAGCAGTACTTC.

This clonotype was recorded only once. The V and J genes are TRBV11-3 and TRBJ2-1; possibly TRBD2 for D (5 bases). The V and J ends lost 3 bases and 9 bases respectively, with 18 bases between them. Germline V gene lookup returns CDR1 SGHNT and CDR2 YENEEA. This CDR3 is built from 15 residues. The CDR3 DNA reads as TGTGCCAGCAGCTTCCAGGAGGCGCTCAACGTTGAGCAGTTCTTC. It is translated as CASSFQEALNVEQFF.

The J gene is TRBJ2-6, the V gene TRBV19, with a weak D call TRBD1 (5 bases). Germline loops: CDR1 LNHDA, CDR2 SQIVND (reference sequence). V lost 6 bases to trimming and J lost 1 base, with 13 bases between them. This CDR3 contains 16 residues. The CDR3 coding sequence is TGTGCCAGTAGCCCATCAGGGTTTTCTGGGGCCAACGTCCTGACTTTC. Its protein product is CASSPSGFSGANVLTF.

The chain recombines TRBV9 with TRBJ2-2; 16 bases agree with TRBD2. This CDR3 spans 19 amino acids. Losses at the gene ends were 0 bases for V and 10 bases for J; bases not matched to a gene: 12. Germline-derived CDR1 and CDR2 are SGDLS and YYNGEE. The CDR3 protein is CASSVEAQGLAGGQQELFF. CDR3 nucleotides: TGTGCCAGCAGCGTAGAGGCCCAGGGACTAGCGGGGGGGCAACAGGAGCTGTTTTTT.

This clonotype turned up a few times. As DNA, the CDR3 is TGTGCCATCAGTGAGTCGATGGGGAGGGGTACTGAAGAGACCCAGTACTTC. Translating it yields CAISESMGRGTEETQYF. The chain has TRBV10-3 and TRBJ2-5, with 7 bases identical to TRBD2. This CDR3 is built from 17 residues. Unmatched junction bases numbered 10, after V lost 0 bases and J lost 3 bases. Germline lookup yields CDR1 ENHRY and CDR2 SYGVKD.

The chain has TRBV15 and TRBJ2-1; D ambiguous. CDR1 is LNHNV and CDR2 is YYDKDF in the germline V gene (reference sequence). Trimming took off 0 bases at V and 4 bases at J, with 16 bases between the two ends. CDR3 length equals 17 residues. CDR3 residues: CATSRDRAQSLYNEQFF. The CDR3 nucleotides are TGTGCCACCAGCAGAGATAGGGCCCAGAGCCTTTACAATGAGCAGTTCTTC.